This T cell receptor beta chain is drawn from a study of cytomegalovirus exposure and HLA in healthy donors. Study conclusions and caveats: In a later analysis, 15,000 to 20,000 TCR beta sequences were associated with HLA alleles at 0.05 false discovery rate. It was reportedly the case that the classifier diagnosed cytomegalovirus status with high specificity and sensitivity.

Of note for this clone: Its antigen is still unknown.

This CDR3 has 13 residues. CDR1 and CDR2 (germline): MNHNY, SVGAGI (reference sequence). V lost 5 bases and J 5 bases, leaving 12 bases between the germline ends. Researchers ran the PCR with 60 Vbeta and 13 Jbeta primers. Only in-frame clones appear in the TCRdb table, and some are missing; sequencing was by immunoSEQ multiplex PCR. This sample has about 160,000 clones, with 87% found just once. Specimen: PBMCs. This sequence was found in a young woman in good health and CMV-seronegative. This rearrangement joins TRBV6-6 to TRBJ1-1; tentative D call: TRBD1 (6 bases). In nucleotides, the CDR3 is TGTGCCAGCAGTGGGGGCGCTGGAACTGAAGCTTTCTTT. Its protein product is CASSGGAGTEAFF.